The next 29 T cell receptor beta chains were all read from a single sample in a study of neurological immune-mediated disorders. TCRdb passed the 5' RACE reads through MiXCR, listing each CDR3 protein once. The profile shows roughly 70,000 distinct CDR3 sequences, roughly 3.9% of them singletons. The sample taken for sequencing was PBMCs. The receptor set was obtained from a man aged 25 to 40 with multiple sclerosis.

This clonotype was observed at least ten times. The chain links TRBV6-6 to TRBJ2-1; perhaps TRBD1 as D (5 bases). CDR3 size: 12 residues. The germline V gene encodes CDR1 MNHNY and CDR2 SVGAGI (reference sequence). With 5 bases removed from V and 15 bases from J, the gap between germline ends came to 17 bases. CDR3 in amino acids: CASSPSQGIWFF. The CDR3 DNA is TGTGCCAGCAGTCCCAGTCAGGGTATCTGGTTCTTC.

The chain recombines TRBV6-1 with TRBJ2-7; a weak D match, TRBD2 (6 bases). Germline V CDR1 and CDR2: MNHNS, SASEGT. This CDR3 spans 16 amino acids. The germline V and J ends were trimmed by 4 bases and 3 bases, with 19 bases remaining between them. Here the CDR3 DNA reads TGTGCCAGCAGTGTTACGGAGGTGCGGGGATACTACGAGCAGTACTTC. It specifies CASSVTEVRGYYEQYF.

This clonotype appeared many times. J is TRBJ1-2 and V is TRBV20-1; 9 bases align to TRBD1. Germline V gives CDR1 DFQATT, CDR2 SNEGSKA (reference sequence). The V and J ends lost 5 bases and 3 bases, in that order; junction bases with no gene match: 13. CDR3 length: 16 amino acids. CDR3 in amino acids: CSAARATGGMDYGYTF. In DNA form, the CDR3 reads TGCAGTGCTGCCCGAGCCACAGGGGGCATGGACTATGGCTACACCTTC.

This clonotype was seen ten or more times. This chain joins TRBV29-1 and TRBJ2-2; 8 bases are a match to TRBD2. The CDR3 contains 14 residues. V shed 5 bases, J shed 7 bases, and the junction held 9 bases outside the gene matches. Germline lookup yields CDR1 SQVTM and CDR2 ANQGSEA. CDR3 residues: CSVQGSGVGGELFF. For the CDR3, the DNA is TGCAGCGTTCAAGGTAGCGGGGTCGGCGGGGAGCTGTTTTTT.

This clonotype occurred many times. The V and J genes are TRBV15 and TRBJ2-3; 9 nucleotides agree with TRBD2. CDR1 and CDR2 (germline): LNHNV, YYDKDF (reference sequence). The CDR3 length is 19 residues. Unmatched junction bases numbered 12, after V lost 0 bases and J lost 2 bases. CDR3 nucleotide sequence: TGTGCCACCAGCAGAGATGTTGGTAGCGGGGGAGGGGCCACAGATACGCAGTATTTT. Its translation is CATSRDVGSGGGATDTQYF.

At least ten counts were recorded for this clonotype. J is TRBJ2-5 and V is TRBV20-1; the match to TRBD2 covers 8 bases. Germline CDR1 is DFQATT and CDR2 is SNEGSKA (reference sequence). The CDR3 loop spans 15 amino acids. Losses at the gene ends were 8 bases for V and 2 bases for J; bases not matched to a gene: 13. The CDR3 here is CSSFPVAGPQETQYF. CDR3 coding DNA: TGCAGTTCCTTCCCAGTAGCGGGGCCTCAAGAGACCCAGTACTTC.

The sample holds a few counts of this clonotype. This could be a read error, since a much larger clone is one nucleotide away. The chain couples TRBV5-6 to TRBJ1-2; D uncertain. From germline, CDR1 is SGHDT and CDR2 YYEEEE. The CDR3 is 14 amino acids. CDR3 coding DNA: TGTGCCAGCACATCCTTTCTTGGAATCTATGACTACACCTTC. It encodes CASTSFLGIYDYTF.

There are many counts of this clonotype. This sequence joins TRBV7-2 and TRBJ1-5, with D perhaps matching TRBD1 (5 bases). The CDR3 extends over 15 amino acids. V lost 0 bases and J lost 5, with 11 bases in between. Germline CDR1 and CDR2: SGHTA and FQGNSA. The CDR3 DNA reads as TGTGCCAGCAGCTTAGCGCAGGGCGGGGATCAGCCCCAGCATTTT. This sequence encodes CASSLAQGGDQPQHF.

This clonotype was counted many times. V is TRBV5-5 and J is TRBJ2-5; D unclear. The CDR3 is made up of 15 amino acids. Germline V gives CDR1 SGHKS, CDR2 YYEKEE (reference sequence). Trimming left V 0 bases short and J 0 bases short, with 9 bases between. CDR3 protein: CASSLGPSHQETQYF. The CDR3 DNA sequence: TGTGCCAGCAGCTTGGGACCCTCCCACCAAGAGACCCAGTACTTC. Using reference TRBV5-5 and TRBJ2-5 for the parts outside the CDR3, the full variable domain is DAGVTQSPTHLIKTRGQQVTLRCSPISGHKSVSWYQQVLGQGPQFIFQYYEKEERGRGNFPDRFSARQFPNYSSELNVNALLLGDSALYLCASSLGPSHQETQYFGPGTRLLVL.

This clonotype has at least ten counts. J is TRBJ2-2 and V is TRBV11-2; no definite D call. Germline CDR1 is SGHAT and CDR2 is FQNNGV. Deletions cut 1 base from V and 3 bases from J, with 6 bases between. This CDR3 has 14 amino acids. CDR3 protein: CASSLGAYTGELFF. In nucleotides, the CDR3 is TGTGCCAGCAGCTTAGGGGCCTACACCGGGGAGCTGTTTTTT. Filled out from reference TRBV11-2 and TRBJ2-2, the complete variable domain reads EAGVAQSPRYKIIEKRQSVAFWCNPISGHATLYWYQQILGQGPKLLIQFQNNGVVDDSQLPKDRFSAERLKGVDSTLKIQPAKLEDSAVYLCASSLGAYTGELFFGEGSRLTVL.

This clonotype was recorded many times. The chain is built from TRBV6-4 and TRBJ2-1; D may be TRBD1 (6 bases). The germline V gene encodes CDR1 MRHNA and CDR2 SNTAGT. Trimming took off 6 bases at V and 0 bases at J, with 12 bases between the two ends. The CDR3 is made up of 15 amino acids. CDR3 amino acids: CASREETGSYNEQFF. The CDR3 nucleotides read TGTGCCAGCAGAGAGGAGACAGGCTCCTACAATGAGCAGTTCTTC.

This chain connects TRBV5-5 to TRBJ2-4; TRBD2 matches 9 bases. Germline loops: CDR1 SGHKS, CDR2 YYEKEE (reference sequence). J gave up 7 bases and V 4 bases, and 15 bases lay outside the gene matches. CDR3 length: 17 residues. CDR3 coding DNA: TGTGCCAGCAGCGTGGGGACTGGCGGGGGGGCAGGGAACATTCAGTACTTC. Amino acids: CASSVGTGGGAGNIQYF.

On this clonotype itself: This clone may be a read error of a much larger clone one base away. V gene TRBV2 combines with J gene TRBJ2-3; no clear D. The V gene lost 5 bases and the J gene lost 6 bases, with 9 bases spanning the gap. The CDR3 sequence is 12 residues long. In germline, CDR1 is SNHLY, CDR2 FYNNEI. The CDR3 here is CASSLIEDTQYF. The CDR3 DNA follows: TGTGCCAGCAGTTTAATAGAGGATACGCAGTATTTT.

This clonotype was observed many times. This rearrangement joins TRBV12-3 or TRBV12-4 to TRBJ2-4; 9 bases are a match to TRBD1. The junction had 10 bases not matched to a gene; V was cut back by 3 bases and J by 1 base. CDR3 length equals 18 residues. As DNA, the CDR3 is TGTGCCAGCAGTTTCGGGACAGGGTCGCCGTTGGCCAAAAACATTCAGTACTTC. The encoded protein is CASSFGTGSPLAKNIQYF.

This clonotype was observed at least ten times. This chain links TRBV20-1 with TRBJ2-3; no definite D call. The V gene's germline CDR1 is DFQATT and CDR2 SNEGSKA (reference sequence). The CDR3 is made up of 13 amino acids. V was pared by 4 bases and J by 2 bases, with 10 bases between. CDR3: CSAIPGITDTQYF. CDR3 nucleotides: TGCAGTGCTATTCCTGGAATCACAGATACGCAGTATTTT.

This clonotype was seen many times. The chain has TRBV15 and TRBJ2-1, with 8 bases that match TRBD2. This CDR3 has 16 residues. Germline-derived CDR1 and CDR2 are LNHNV and YYDKDF (reference sequence). The V segment lost 0 bases and the J segment 5 bases; nucleotides outside the gene matches: 6. The CDR3 bases are TGTGCCACCAGCAGAGATGCGGCGGGGGGACACAATGAGCAGTTCTTC. It translates to CATSRDAAGGHNEQFF.

In the case of this clonotype: Likely a read error: the CDR3 ends without its conserved phenylalanine or tryptophan. This chain connects TRBV5-6 to TRBJ1-2, with TRBD1 identical over 7 bases. The CDR3 has 14 residues. CDR1 and CDR2 from the germline V gene are SGHDT and YYEEEE. Trimming cost V 3 bases and J 3 bases; bases outside gene matches: 5. In DNA, the CDR3 is TGTGCCAGCAGCTATAACAGGGGAGACTATGGCTACACCAAC. It specifies CASSYNRGDYGYTN.

Details on this clonotype: Compared with germline, one end of the junction differs, possibly owing to a read error. The chain uses TRBV20-1 and TRBJ1-6; tentatively, D is TRBD1 (5 bases). Germline V gene sequence: CDR1 DFQATT, CDR2 SNEGSKA (reference sequence). CDR3 length: 14 residues. The CDR3 sequence: CSATRQLPNSPLNF. The CDR3 nucleotides are TGCAGTGCTACCAGACAGCTCCCTAATTCACCCCTCAACTTT.

This clonotype was seen many times. This chain uses TRBV20-1 with TRBJ2-1, with 12 positions matching TRBD2. The CDR3 has 14 residues. The trim removed 3 bases at V and 8 bases at J, leaving 5 bases unmatched. Germline V gene data show CDR1 as DFQATT and CDR2 as SNEGSKA (reference sequence). The CDR3 region is CSARLAGGPDEQFF. The CDR3 bases are TGCAGTGCTAGGCTAGCGGGGGGGCCTGATGAGCAGTTCTTC.

In this sample, this clonotype turned up many times. The chain is built from TRBV12-3 or TRBV12-4 and TRBJ2-1; D is possibly TRBD2 (7 bases). Trimming stripped 5 bases from V and 6 bases from J, with 20 bases between. This CDR3 has 16 amino acids. The CDR3 is CASSVSAGALANEQFF. CDR3 nucleotide sequence: TGTGCCAGCAGTGTGTCCGCGGGGGCGCTGGCCAATGAGCAGTTCTTC.

This clonotype was counted at least ten times. V and J are TRBV4-1 and TRBJ2-7; 7 bases map to TRBD1. V was pared by 2 bases and J by 0 bases, with 4 bases of the junction left unmatched. The CDR3 length is 15 residues. The germline CDR1 and CDR2 sequences are MGHRA and YSYEKL. The CDR3 spells CASSQKQGSSYEQYF. The CDR3 DNA reads TGCGCCAGCAGCCAAAAACAGGGGTCCTCCTACGAGCAGTACTTC.

This clonotype showed up many times. The rearrangement links TRBV6-2 or TRBV6-3 to TRBJ1-5; D is unclear. The V and J ends lost 2 bases and 6 bases respectively, with 8 bases between them. This CDR3 contains 13 residues. Germline loops: CDR1 MNHEY, CDR2 SVGEGT. In nucleotides, the CDR3 is TGTGCCAGCAGTTACACGGCAGGTCAGCCCCAGCATTTT. Amino acids: CASSYTAGQPQHF.

This clonotype was found a few times. The chain carries TRBV7-9 and TRBJ2-7; a weak D match, TRBD2 (5 bases). This CDR3 has 13 residues. The germline gives CDR1 SEHNR, CDR2 FQNEAQ (reference sequence). Deletions cut 4 bases from V and 7 bases from J, with 14 bases between. CDR3 in amino acids: CASSSFAGKEQYF. The CDR3 bases are TGTGCCAGCAGCTCATTTGCGGGTAAAGAGCAGTACTTC.

This clonotype appeared many times. This rearrangement joins TRBV20-1 to TRBJ2-5; unclear D gene. This CDR3 spans 14 amino acids. CDR1 is DFQATT and CDR2 is SNEGSKA in the germline V gene (reference sequence). V was shortened by 2 bases and J by 4 bases, with 14 bases between the two germline ends. In nucleotides, the CDR3 is TGCAGTGCTAGACCCCGGTCGACTCCAGAGACCCAGTACTTC. It yields the protein CSARPRSTPETQYF.

This clonotype was counted at least ten times. The chain carries TRBV2 and TRBJ2-2; TRBD1 is a possible D gene (5 bases). Looked up from germline, CDR1 is SNHLY and CDR2 is FYNNEI. This CDR3 comprises 15 residues. Between the trimmed V and J ends, which lost 5 bases and 0 bases, there was a span of 10 bases. The CDR3 nucleotides are TGTGCCAGCAGTTACAGGCTAACGAACACCGGGGAGCTGTTTTTT. Its translation is CASSYRLTNTGELFF. Full variable domain (outside the CDR3, taken from reference TRBV2 and TRBJ2-2): EPEVTQTPSHQVTQMGQEVILRCVPISNHLYFYWYRQILGQKVEFLVSFYNNEISEKSEIFDDQFSVERPDGSNFTLKIRSTKLEDSAMYFCASSYRLTNTGELFFGEGSRLTVL.

This clonotype was detected ten times or more. This chain uses TRBV3-1 with TRBJ2-7, with D uncertain. Trimming stripped 0 bases from V and 1 base from J, with 10 bases between. Germline CDR1 LGHDT, CDR2 YNNKEL (reference sequence). The CDR3 consists of 15 residues. The CDR3 nucleotides read TGTGCCAGCAGCCAAGAAATGGTCGGTTCCTACGAGCAGTACTTC. Translated: CASSQEMVGSYEQYF.

The genes are TRBV7-8 and TRBJ1-1, with a weak D call TRBD1 (5 bases). The CDR3 has 13 residues. Trimming shortened V by 1 base and J by 6 bases, and 9 bases separated the two germline ends. Germline V gene sequence: CDR1 SGHVS, CDR2 FQNEAQ. As DNA, the CDR3 is TGTGCCAGCAGCTTAGGGCAGGGATCTGAAGCTTTCTTT. It encodes CASSLGQGSEAFF.

This clonotype was counted at least ten times. The chain employs TRBV15 and TRBJ2-7; 10 nucleotides line up with TRBD1. The V gene end was trimmed by 0 bases and the J gene end by 1 base; junction bases not matched to a gene: 3. The CDR3 runs 16 residues. Germline V gene data show CDR1 as LNHNV and CDR2 as YYDKDF (reference sequence). Here the CDR3 DNA reads TGTGCCACCAGCAGAGATTCGGGACAGGGGTCCTACGAGCAGTACTTC. It codes for CATSRDSGQGSYEQYF.

The table lists this clonotype with a few counts. J is TRBJ1-1 and V is TRBV7-6; D might be TRBD1 (6 bases). The germline V gene has CDR1 SGHVS and CDR2 FNYEAQ. Trimming removed 6 bases at V and 8 bases at J, with 19 bases between. The CDR3 extends over 14 amino acids. CDR3 in amino acids: CASRSEAPGAEAFF. The DNA of the CDR3 is TGTGCCAGCAGGTCAGAAGCCCCAGGGGCCGAAGCTTTCTTT.